The next 25 T cell receptor beta chains were all read from a single sample in a study of CD8+CD57+ T cells in acquired aplastic anemia. Template material for TCR beta VDJ and CDR3 profiling consisted of genomic DNA. One entry per CDR3 protein, called by TCRdb with MiXCR from the reads. This sample has roughly 190,000 distinct CDR3 sequences, with around 50% found just once. Sequenced: sorted CD4+, CD8+, or CD8+CD57+ T cells (not recorded which) from PBMCs. The receptor source for this set is a human donor in good health, serving as a control.

This clonotype has more than one count but fewer than ten. V gene TRBV6-5 combines with J gene TRBJ2-1; tentatively, D is TRBD2 (7 bases). The germline gives CDR1 MNHEY, CDR2 SVGAGI. This CDR3 contains 16 residues. V was trimmed by 4 bases and J by 1 base, leaving 14 bases between them. CDR3 sequence: CASSLRGGPSYNEQFF. The CDR3 DNA reads TGTGCCAGCAGTTTGAGGGGGGGGCCTTCCTACAATGAGCAGTTCTTC.

This clonotype was observed a few times. The rearrangement joins TRBV7-9 to TRBJ2-3, with D possibly TRBD2 on 7 matching bases. From germline, CDR1 is SEHNR and CDR2 FQNEAQ (reference sequence). The CDR3 length is 14 residues. The V end was cut by 5 bases, the J end by 13 bases, with 22 bases between. The CDR3 protein is CASSLQGGARVKYF. The CDR3 DNA reads TGTGCCAGCAGCCTACAAGGGGGGGCCCGGGTCAAGTATTTT.

This clonotype was counted many times. The junction shows a germline mismatch at one end, possibly a read error. The rearrangement links TRBV4-2 to TRBJ1-6; 8 bases fit TRBD1. The CDR3 length is 15 residues. The germline V gene has CDR1 LGHNA and CDR2 YNFKEQ. The CDR3 bases are TGCGCCAGCAGCCAAGGCCCGGGGACAGGTTCACCCCTCCACTTT. This encodes CASSQGPGTGSPLHF.

The gene calls are TRBV9 and TRBJ2-7, with 7 bases fitting TRBD1. The junction had 6 bases not matched to a gene; V was cut back by 3 bases and J by 3 bases. This CDR3 contains 14 residues. Per germline, CDR1 SGDLS and CDR2 YYNGEE. CDR3: CASSGGRQGYEQYF. CDR3 sequence (DNA): TGTGCCAGCAGCGGCGGCCGACAGGGCTACGAGCAGTACTTC.

The J gene is TRBJ1-2, the V gene TRBV6-6, with a weak D call TRBD1 (5 bases). With 8 bases removed from V and 4 bases from J, the gap between germline ends came to 17 bases. This CDR3 is 14 amino acids long. The germline V gene encodes CDR1 MNHNY and CDR2 SVGAGI (reference sequence). The chain's CDR3 is CASDRDGNFYGYTF. CDR3 nucleotides: TGTGCCAGCGACCGGGACGGCAATTTCTATGGCTACACCTTC.

On this clonotype itself: Likely a read error: the CDR3 ends without its conserved phenylalanine or tryptophan. The rearrangement joins TRBV24-1 to TRBJ2-7; 7 bases fit TRBD1. J was trimmed by 3 bases and V by 9 bases; bases with no gene match: 1. The V gene's germline CDR1 is KGHDR and CDR2 SFDVKD. This CDR3 has 11 residues. CDR3 sequence: CATRQGYEQYL. The CDR3, as DNA: TGTGCCACCCGACAGGGCTACGAGCAGTACCTC.

This sequence joins TRBV25-1 and TRBJ1-2, with 8 bases that match TRBD1. Per the germline V gene, CDR1 is MGHDK and CDR2 is SYGVNS. The CDR3 is 14 residues long. V lost 3 bases, J lost 5 bases, and 5 bases stayed unmatched. CDR3 coding DNA: TGTGCCAGCAGTGACCAAGACAGGGGATATGGCTACACCTTC. Its translation is CASSDQDRGYGYTF.

The chain is built from TRBV6-5 and TRBJ2-7, with 8 bases fitting TRBD1. V was pared by 5 bases and J by 2 bases, with 2 bases of the junction left unmatched. The CDR3 runs to 13 residues. Germline V CDR1 and CDR2: MNHEY, SVGAGI. Here the CDR3 reads CASSLRGPYEQYF. CDR3 nucleotides: TGTGCCAGCAGTCTCAGGGGGCCCTACGAGCAGTACTTC.

This clonotype was picked up a small number of times. The rearrangement joins TRBV7-9 to TRBJ1-1; no reliable D call. This CDR3 is 12 amino acids long. The V end lost 5 bases, the J end lost 8 bases, and 12 bases lay between the germline ends. Germline loops: CDR1 SEHNR, CDR2 FQNEAQ (reference sequence). Here the CDR3 DNA reads TGTGCCAGCAGCGATATCACTGAAGAAGCTTTCTTT. Translation gives CASSDITEEAFF.

The chain employs TRBV4-2 and TRBJ2-7, with D unresolved. Germline V CDR1 and CDR2: LGHNA, YNFKEQ. The CDR3 runs to 12 residues. Trimming left V 1 base short and J 6 bases short, with 7 bases between. DNA of the CDR3: TGTGCCAGCAGCCAAGGAGGCGGCGAGCAGTACTTC. Translating gives CASSQGGGEQYF.

This clonotype was recorded at least ten times. The chain couples TRBV19 to TRBJ1-1; the D gene is possibly TRBD1 (5 bases). CDR3 length: 17 amino acids. Germline CDR1 reads LNHDA; CDR2 reads SQIVND (reference sequence). V lost 5 bases and J lost 0, with 19 bases in between. CDR3 region: CASSAWGVGMMNTEAFF. Written as DNA, the CDR3 is TGTGCCAGTAGTGCCTGGGGGGTCGGAATGATGAACACTGAAGCTTTCTTT.

This chain uses TRBV24-1 with TRBJ1-2, with D tentatively TRBD1 (6 bases). V shed 4 bases and J shed 12 bases, with 17 bases lying between them. In germline, CDR1 is KGHDR, CDR2 SFDVKD. The CDR3 runs 13 residues. CDR3 sequence reads: CATSDRTETGNTF. CDR3 nucleotides: TGTGCCACCAGTGACCGGACAGAGACGGGAAACACCTTC.

This clonotype came up many times. Germline and junction disagree at one end, which may indicate a read error. This rearrangement joins TRBV9 to TRBJ2-3, with 12 bases lining up with TRBD2. The CDR3 consists of 12 residues. The V gene's germline CDR1 is SGDLS and CDR2 YYNGEE. The CDR3 nucleotides are TGTGCCAGCAGTCTTCTAGCGGGGGGGAGCATTTTT. Its translation is CASSLLAGGSIF.

Details on this clonotype: One base away lies a much larger clone, so this may be a sequencing read error. V gene TRBV28 combines with J gene TRBJ1-2, with TRBD1 as a possible D gene (6 bases). The CDR3 sequence is 14 residues long. Germline values: CDR1 MDHEN, CDR2 SYDVKM. The CDR3 protein is CASSLSDRRIGYAF. The CDR3 DNA reads TGTGCCAGCAGTTTGAGCGACAGGAGGATCGGCTACGCCTTC.

At least ten counts were recorded for this clonotype. This chain uses TRBV4-3 with TRBJ2-5; 8 bases fit TRBD1. In germline, CDR1 is LGHNA, CDR2 YSLEER. The CDR3 is 19 residues long. Trimming cost V 4 bases and J 5 bases; bases outside gene matches: 21. The CDR3 reads CASSPLWSETGVWQETQYF. CDR3 DNA sequence: TGCGCCAGCAGCCCCCTTTGGTCGGAGACAGGGGTATGGCAGGAGACCCAGTACTTC.

This clonotype appeared many times. The rearrangement uses TRBV5-1 and TRBJ1-3, with TRBD1 identical over 7 bases. The CDR3 has 17 amino acids. Germline V CDR1 and CDR2: SGHRS, YFSETQ. Trimming took 0 bases from V and 1 from J; bases not matched to a gene: 7. Here the CDR3 DNA reads TGCGCCAGCAGCTTGGACACAGGGGTTCCATCTGGAAACACCATATATTTT. Its translation: CASSLDTGVPSGNTIYF.

The chain recombines TRBV20-1 with TRBJ1-6; the D is unclear. Germline V gives CDR1 DFQATT, CDR2 SNEGSKA (reference sequence). This CDR3 spans 12 amino acids. Between the trimmed V and J ends, which lost 0 bases and 10 bases, there was a span of 7 bases. The CDR3 region has the DNA TGCAGTGCTAGAGATGAAGGATCACCCCTCCACTTT. It is translated as CSARDEGSPLHF.

The V and J genes are TRBV7-2 and TRBJ2-7; D possibly corresponds to TRBD1 (6 bases). The CDR3 spans 14 residues. Trimming stripped 6 bases from V and 1 base from J, with 13 bases between. CDR1 SGHTA and CDR2 FQGNSA come from the germline V gene. As DNA, the CDR3 is TGTGCCAGCAGTGCTCCGGGACAATCCTACGAGCAGTACTTC. It encodes CASSAPGQSYEQYF.

This chain uses TRBV14 with TRBJ1-2, with D tentatively TRBD1 (6 bases). Per the germline V gene, CDR1 is SGHDN and CDR2 is FVKESK. CDR3 size: 13 residues. V was clipped by 3 bases and J by 8 bases, with 13 bases between them. CDR3 DNA: TGTGCCAGCAGCCATGGCGGAAGGGGGGGCTACACCTTC. This sequence encodes CASSHGGRGGYTF.

This clonotype has at least ten counts. The V gene is TRBV6-1, the J gene TRBJ2-6; no clear D. Germline-derived CDR1 and CDR2 are MNHNS and SASEGT. The CDR3 covers 15 residues. Deletions cut 0 bases from V and 1 base from J, with 4 bases between. The CDR3 DNA sequence: TGTGCCAGCAGTGAAGCAGCGTCTGGGGCCAACGTCCTGACTTTC. Translating gives CASSEAASGANVLTF.

This rearrangement joins TRBV15 to TRBJ2-7; 11 bases map to TRBD2. The germline gives CDR1 LNHNV, CDR2 YYDKDF (reference sequence). This CDR3 is 14 amino acids long. Trimming took 10 bases from V and 3 from J; bases not matched to a gene: 8. In DNA, the CDR3 is TGTGCCAGCACGTTAGCGGGAGGGAACTACGAGCAGTACGTC. It yields the protein CASTLAGGNYEQYV.

This clonotype was seen at least ten times. The CDR3 is CASSRTGYTF. Written as DNA, the CDR3 is TGTGCCAGCAGTCGGACTGGCTACACCTTC. The gene calls are TRBV6-6 and TRBJ1-2; D not certain. This CDR3 has 10 residues. V lost 5 bases and J 7 bases, leaving 5 bases between the germline ends. Germline V gives CDR1 MNHNY, CDR2 SVGAGI (reference sequence).

This clonotype was seen repeatedly, ten times or more. The rearrangement joins TRBV19 to TRBJ2-2; 8 bases are shared with TRBD1. The CDR3 covers 15 residues. Per germline, CDR1 LNHDA and CDR2 SQIVND (reference sequence). The junction had 7 bases not matched to a gene; V was cut back by 3 bases and J by 7 bases. DNA for the CDR3: TGTGCCAGTAGTATTCATGGGACAGGCATCGGGGAGCTGTTTTTT. Translation: CASSIHGTGIGELFF.

This clonotype was counted only a few times. This rearrangement joins TRBV3-1 to TRBJ1-1; no firm D call. Germline V gene data show CDR1 as LGHDT and CDR2 as YNNKEL (reference sequence). The V and J ends lost 8 bases and 4 bases respectively, with 11 bases between them. The CDR3 runs 12 residues. CDR3: CASAKKGTEAFF. CDR3 DNA: TGTGCCAGCGCCAAAAAGGGCACTGAAGCTTTCTTT.

This clonotype was seen only a few times. This chain joins TRBV2 and TRBJ1-2; the D gene is possibly TRBD1 (6 bases). Germline values: CDR1 SNHLY, CDR2 FYNNEI. V lost 1 base and J lost 8, with 11 bases in between. The CDR3 runs 13 residues. CDR3 protein: CASSEGFQGGYTF. Here the CDR3 DNA reads TGTGCCAGCAGTGAAGGTTTTCAGGGGGGCTACACCTTC.